The 24 T cell receptor beta chains in this list originate from one sample, sequenced in a study of siplizumab effects on memory and regulatory T cells (dated by TCRdb to between 2017 and 2020). Libraries came from the immunoSEQ multiplex PCR assay. TCRdb carries this immuneACCESS record with in-frame sequences only. Its versions omit some clonotypes, under half of them owing to an unresolved V gene in the studies checked, with the rest unexplained. Recorded for this sample are approximately 100,000 clones; 92% of them occurred a single time. Approximately 0.71% of the sample comes from the top ten. Sequenced input: Tregs sorted from blood. The receptors were sampled from a human donor in good health.

This sequence joins TRBV7-9 and TRBJ2-1; D uncertain. Trimming cost V 5 bases and J 0 bases, with 5 bases left between them. Per germline, CDR1 SEHNR and CDR2 FQNEAQ (reference sequence). The CDR3 contains 13 residues. The CDR3 DNA reads as TGTGCCAGCAGCCTTAGCTCCTACAATGAGCAGTTCTTC. Protein product: CASSLSSYNEQFF.

The chain employs TRBV14 and TRBJ1-2; no firm D call. The CDR3 runs 13 residues. Germline lookup yields CDR1 SGHDN and CDR2 FVKESK. The ends were cut back, 3 bases at V and 3 bases at J, with 8 bases in the middle. As DNA, the CDR3 is TGTGCCAGCAGCCAGGGTCCCCACTATGGCTACACCTTC. Protein: CASSQGPHYGYTF.

The chain has TRBV7-9 and TRBJ2-3; D perhaps matches TRBD1 (7 bases). V shed 5 bases and J shed 6 bases, with 24 bases lying between them. The CDR3 totals 17 residues. Germline V lookup: CDR1 SEHNR, CDR2 FQNEAQ (reference sequence). The CDR3 bases are TGTGCCAGCAGCCGATCCCCGACAGGGTATCTAGCGGATACGCAGTATTTT. This translates into CASSRSPTGYLADTQYF. The full variable domain, in which reference TRBV7-9 and TRBJ2-3 provide the parts outside the CDR3, is DTGVSQNPRHKITKRGQNVTFRCDPISEHNRLYWYRQTLGQGPEFLTYFQNEAQLEKSRLLSDRFSAERPKGSFSTLEIQRTEQGDSAMYLCASSRSPTGYLADTQYFGPGTRLTVL.

The chain is built from TRBV6-1 and TRBJ2-1; 10 bases map to TRBD2. Per germline, CDR1 MNHNS and CDR2 SASEGT. With 4 bases clipped from V and 4 bases from J, the junction kept 10 bases outside the gene matches. The CDR3 has 17 amino acids. CDR3 region: CASSGSRLAGAYNEQFF. DNA of the CDR3: TGTGCCAGCAGTGGTTCCCGTCTAGCGGGAGCTTACAATGAGCAGTTCTTC.

The rearrangement links TRBV9 to TRBJ2-7; 10 nucleotides line up with TRBD2. V shed 2 bases and J 4 bases; nucleotides not matched to a gene: 3. The germline V gene encodes CDR1 SGDLS and CDR2 YYNGEE. The CDR3 has 14 residues. Written as DNA, the CDR3 is TGTGCCAGCAGCGTGGCTAGCGGGAGTTACGAGCAGTACTTC. It translates to CASSVASGSYEQYF. The full variable domain, its missing parts supplied by reference TRBV9 and TRBJ2-7, is DSGVTQTPKHLITATGQRVTLRCSPRSGDLSVYWYQQSLDQGLQFLIQYYNGEERAKGNILERFSAQQFPDLHSELNLSSLELGDSALYFCASSVASGSYEQYFGPGTRLTVT.

The gene calls are TRBV6-5 and TRBJ2-2; the match to TRBD2 covers 9 bases. J was trimmed by 2 bases and V by 9 bases; bases with no gene match: 4. This CDR3 spans 14 amino acids. Germline V gene data show CDR1 as MNHEY and CDR2 as SVGAGI. CDR3 sequence reads: CASRLADNTGELFF. The CDR3 bases are TGTGCCAGTCGACTAGCGGATAACACCGGGGAGCTGTTTTTT.

This chain links TRBV5-1 with TRBJ2-5; TRBD2 aligns across 8 bases. J was trimmed by 3 bases and V by 4 bases; bases with no gene match: 5. The CDR3 has 14 amino acids. CDR1 and CDR2 from the germline V gene are SGHRS and YFSETQ. This CDR3 reads CASSPGGPEETQYF. In DNA, the CDR3 is TGCGCCAGCAGCCCGGGGGGGCCCGAAGAGACCCAGTACTTC.

This chain connects TRBV19 to TRBJ2-4, with 7 bases fitting TRBD1. Germline CDR1 LNHDA, CDR2 SQIVND (reference sequence). CDR3 length: 16 amino acids. J lost 1 base, V lost 3 bases, and 6 bases had no gene match. CDR3 amino acids: CASSIRDSQAKNIQYF. Written as DNA, the CDR3 is TGTGCCAGTAGTATCAGGGACAGCCAGGCCAAAAACATTCAGTACTTC.

This rearrangement joins TRBV11-2 to TRBJ2-1, with 8 bases aligning to TRBD2. In germline, CDR1 is SGHAT, CDR2 FQNNGV. V lost 1 base and J lost 8; bases outside the gene matches: 7. The CDR3 spans 15 residues. The CDR3 is CASSLGAGERDEQFF. DNA of the CDR3: TGTGCCAGCAGCTTAGGAGCGGGAGAAAGGGATGAGCAGTTCTTC.

Here the CDR3 reads CASSVNYGYTF. The DNA for the CDR3 is TGTGCCAGCAGCGTCAACTATGGCTACACCTTC. The chain carries TRBV7-9 and TRBJ1-2; D ambiguous. From germline, CDR1 is SEHNR and CDR2 FQNEAQ (reference sequence). Trimming took off 5 bases at V and 2 bases at J, with 3 bases between the two ends. The CDR3 runs to 11 residues.

The CDR3 sequence: CASSPGLAGAIEQFF. Here the CDR3 DNA reads TGTGCCAGCAGCCCCGGACTAGCGGGAGCTATTGAGCAGTTCTTC. The chain combines TRBV11-2 with TRBJ2-1; 13 nucleotides line up with TRBD2. Germline loops: CDR1 SGHAT, CDR2 FQNNGV. V lost 5 bases, J lost 9 bases, and 7 bases stayed unmatched. The CDR3 runs to 15 residues.

J is TRBJ2-1 and V is TRBV2; 9 bases align to TRBD2. J was trimmed by 8 bases and V by 7 bases; bases with no gene match: 12. The CDR3 runs 15 residues. Per the germline V gene, CDR1 is SNHLY and CDR2 is FYNNEI. The DNA of the CDR3 is TGTGCCAGCACTAGAAGGGGGACTAGCATGGATGAGCAGTTCTTC. Its protein is CASTRRGTSMDEQFF. Complete variable domain (other parts from reference TRBV2 and TRBJ2-1): EPEVTQTPSHQVTQMGQEVILRCVPISNHLYFYWYRQILGQKVEFLVSFYNNEISEKSEIFDDQFSVERPDGSNFTLKIRSTKLEDSAMYFCASTRRGTSMDEQFFGPGTRLTVL.

The chain joins TRBV18 to TRBJ2-7; 7 bases match TRBD1. This CDR3 is built from 19 residues. The V gene's germline CDR1 is KGHSH and CDR2 LQKENI. Trimming cost V 3 bases and J 0 bases; bases outside gene matches: 17. Here the CDR3 reads CASSPRRRTGGPDSYEQYF. In DNA form, the CDR3 reads TGTGCCAGCTCACCTCGTAGGAGGACAGGAGGCCCTGACTCCTACGAGCAGTACTTC. The variable domain in full, completed from reference TRBV18 and TRBJ2-7, reads NAGVMQNPRHLVRRRGQEARLRCSPMKGHSHVYWYRQLPEEGLKFMVYLQKENIIDESGMPKERFSAEFPKEGPSILRIQQVVRGDSAAYFCASSPRRRTGGPDSYEQYFGPGTRLTVT.

The rearrangement uses TRBV7-9 and TRBJ2-2, with a weak D call TRBD1 (5 bases). The length of the CDR3 is 17 residues. In germline, CDR1 is SEHNR, CDR2 FQNEAQ (reference sequence). The V end lost 3 bases, the J end lost 3 bases, and 17 bases lay between the germline ends. This CDR3 is CASSFSRQGTDTGELFF. The CDR3 DNA sequence: TGTGCCAGCAGCTTCTCCCGGCAGGGAACGGACACCGGGGAGCTGTTTTTT.

With respect to this clone: This sample includes further DNA sequences coding for the same CDR3. The chain couples TRBV6-5 to TRBJ2-2; D is tentatively TRBD1 or TRBD2 (6 bases each). V shed 3 bases and J shed 4 bases, with 12 bases lying between them. Germline V CDR1 and CDR2: MNHEY, SVGAGI. The CDR3 runs to 15 residues. This CDR3 reads CASSYFRGGTGELFF. CDR3 nucleotides: TGTGCCAGCAGTTATTTCAGGGGAGGCACCGGGGAGCTGTTTTTT.

The V call is TRBV21-1, the J call TRBJ2-1; the table's D call, TRBD2, was not checked against the DNA. TRBV21-1 is marked as a pseudogene. There are 17 residues in the CDR3. CDR3: CASSKGDSGISYNEQFF. CDR3 coding DNA: TGTGCCAGCAGCAAAGGGGATAGCGGGATCTCCTACAATGAGCAGTTCTTC.

The gene calls are TRBV23-1 and TRBJ2-7; 8 nucleotides agree with TRBD1. TRBV23-1 is an ORF; its function is uncertain. CDR3 length equals 14 residues. Trimming cost V 4 bases and J 4 bases; bases outside gene matches: 6. As DNA, the CDR3 is TGCGCCAGCAGTCTCCAGGGGGCAGGTTACGAGCAGTACTTC. Translating it yields CASSLQGAGYEQYF.

The gene calls are TRBV7-2 and TRBJ2-3; 9 nucleotides match TRBD2. This CDR3 is 16 amino acids long. The germline CDR1 and CDR2 sequences are SGHTA and FQGNSA. The trim removed 6 bases at V and 2 bases at J, leaving 9 bases unmatched. Here the CDR3 DNA reads TGTGCCAGCAGTGTCAGGGCGGGAGGGCCCACAGATACGCAGTATTTT. Its protein product is CASSVRAGGPTDTQYF.

The table lists this clone with a few counts. The CDR3 DNA reads as TGCGCCAGCAGACGGGAGGGAGCGTCCACCGGGGAGCTGTTTTTT. Translated, it gives CASRREGASTGELFF. This chain connects TRBV5-1 to TRBJ2-2; 8 positions agree with TRBD2. The germline V gene has CDR1 SGHRS and CDR2 YFSETQ. Losses at the gene ends were 5 bases for V and 4 bases for J; bases not matched to a gene: 7. The CDR3 extends over 15 amino acids.

J is TRBJ2-3 and V is TRBV2; TRBD2 might be the D (6 bases). The germline V and J ends were trimmed by 5 bases and 4 bases, with 13 bases remaining between them. Germline V gene lookup returns CDR1 SNHLY and CDR2 FYNNEI. This CDR3 is 14 amino acids long. The CDR3 region has the DNA TGTGCCAGCAGTATGACTAGGACCTCAGATACGCAGTATTTT. Protein sequence: CASSMTRTSDTQYF.

This chain joins TRBV5-1 and TRBJ1-2; D is uncertain. Trimming shortened V by 5 bases and J by 6 bases, and 14 bases separated the two germline ends. Germline V lookup: CDR1 SGHRS, CDR2 YFSETQ. The CDR3 is made up of 13 amino acids. CDR3 protein: CASRNQEDNGYTF. Here the CDR3 DNA reads TGCGCCAGCAGAAATCAAGAGGATAATGGCTACACCTTC.

The CDR3, as DNA: TGTGCCAGCAGCCCAGGACTAGCGGGAGCAGATACGCAGTATTTT. Protein product: CASSPGLAGADTQYF. The chain couples TRBV11-1 to TRBJ2-3; 13 bases line up with TRBD2. There are 15 residues in the CDR3. Germline trimming cut 5 bases from V and 4 bases from J; bases unmatched to any gene: 3. Germline V gives CDR1 SGHAT, CDR2 FQDESV (reference sequence).

This chain links TRBV12-5 with TRBJ1-2, with 7 nucleotides matching TRBD1. Germline V gene sequence: CDR1 LGHNT, CDR2 FRNRAP. The CDR3 consists of 15 residues. Unmatched junction bases numbered 9, after V lost 4 bases and J lost 4 bases. The CDR3 coding sequence is TGTGCTAGTGGTTCCGGGCAGGGGGATGGCTATGGCTACACCTTC. Encoded protein: CASGSGQGDGYGYTF.

This clone was detected only once. This chain connects TRBV7-9 to TRBJ2-2, with TRBD2 matching 14 bases. Losses at the gene ends were 6 bases for V and 6 bases for J; bases not matched to a gene: 3. The CDR3 runs to 15 residues. Germline V CDR1 and CDR2: SEHNR, FQNEAQ (reference sequence). The CDR3 DNA reads as TGTGCCAGCAGGCAGGGACTAGCGGGAGCCGGGGAGCTGTTTTTT. Its translation is CASRQGLAGAGELFF.